The 8 T cell receptor beta chains below all came from one sample that was sequenced in a study of identifying expanded T cells in peripheral blood. Produced via immunoSEQ multiplex PCR; TCRdb's table is partial and in-frame only. The data show some 80,000 clones, with 70% to 90% seen just once and less than 9.5% held by the top ten. The sample comprised blood. These receptors were obtained from a person aged 18 to 75 in good health.

The chain employs TRBV18 and TRBJ2-2; D not certain. Germline loops: CDR1 KGHSH, CDR2 LQKENI. Trimming removed 6 bases at V and 0 bases at J, with 14 bases between. This CDR3 spans 16 amino acids. CDR3 sequence reads: CASSQDLPANTGELFF. The CDR3 DNA sequence: TGTGCCAGCTCCCAGGACCTCCCCGCGAACACCGGGGAGCTGTTTTTT.

The chain carries TRBV7-9 and TRBJ1-5; TRBD1 agrees at 7 bases. J was trimmed by 3 bases and V by 1 base; bases with no gene match: 3. CDR1 SEHNR and CDR2 FQNEAQ come from the germline V gene (reference sequence). The CDR3 consists of 15 residues. The CDR3 DNA reads as TGTGCCAGCAGCTTAGGACAGGGAACCAATCAGCCCCAGCATTTT. Its protein is CASSLGQGTNQPQHF.

The rearrangement joins TRBV18 to TRBJ1-1; TRBD1 is a possible D gene (5 bases). This CDR3 has 15 residues. V lost 4 bases to trimming and J lost 5 bases, with 17 bases between them. The germline gives CDR1 KGHSH, CDR2 LQKENI. CDR3 residues: CASSLTTVMRTEAFF. The CDR3 bases are TGTGCCAGCTCACTAACGACAGTCATGAGGACTGAAGCTTTCTTT.

The V and J genes are TRBV5-6 and TRBJ2-1; unclear D gene. Germline V lookup: CDR1 SGHDT, CDR2 YYEEEE. The germline V and J ends were trimmed by 4 bases and 7 bases, with 12 bases remaining between them. The CDR3 runs to 13 residues. CDR3 in amino acids: CASSRQWGNEQFF. DNA for the CDR3: TGTGCCAGCAGCCGCCAGTGGGGTAATGAGCAGTTCTTC.

The genes are TRBV19 and TRBJ2-2; no definite D call. The CDR3 is made up of 15 amino acids. Germline V gene sequence: CDR1 LNHDA, CDR2 SQIVND (reference sequence). Trimming removed 3 bases at V and 1 base at J, with 9 bases between. The CDR3 spells CASSIKAGNTGELFF. Here the CDR3 DNA reads TGTGCCAGTAGTATTAAAGCCGGGAACACCGGGGAGCTGTTTTTT.

The chain employs TRBV6-5 and TRBJ1-5; 7 bases fit TRBD1. Losses at the gene ends were 7 bases for V and 6 bases for J; bases not matched to a gene: 9. The CDR3 loop spans 14 amino acids. Germline V gives CDR1 MNHEY, CDR2 SVGAGI. CDR3 DNA: TGTGCCAGCAAAGGCGGACAGGACGCTCAGCCCCAGCATTTT. This translates into CASKGGQDAQPQHF.

The chain joins TRBV7-8 to TRBJ1-5, with TRBD1 identical over 8 bases. V shed 3 bases and J 7 bases; nucleotides not matched to a gene: 5. CDR1 is SGHVS, CDR2 FQNEAQ, per germline. This CDR3 has 14 amino acids. The CDR3, as DNA: TGTGCCAGCAGCTTGGACAGGGAAGGCCAGCCCCAGCATTTT. This gives the protein CASSLDREGQPQHF.

The chain couples TRBV6-1 to TRBJ1-2; possible D gene TRBD1, 6 bases. The CDR3 extends over 15 amino acids. From germline, CDR1 is MNHNS and CDR2 SASEGT. Trimming pared 4 bases from V and 4 bases from J, leaving 16 bases between. CDR3: CASSGGAGVAYGYTF. As DNA, the CDR3 is TGTGCCAGCAGTGGGGGGGCAGGGGTCGCCTATGGCTACACCTTC.